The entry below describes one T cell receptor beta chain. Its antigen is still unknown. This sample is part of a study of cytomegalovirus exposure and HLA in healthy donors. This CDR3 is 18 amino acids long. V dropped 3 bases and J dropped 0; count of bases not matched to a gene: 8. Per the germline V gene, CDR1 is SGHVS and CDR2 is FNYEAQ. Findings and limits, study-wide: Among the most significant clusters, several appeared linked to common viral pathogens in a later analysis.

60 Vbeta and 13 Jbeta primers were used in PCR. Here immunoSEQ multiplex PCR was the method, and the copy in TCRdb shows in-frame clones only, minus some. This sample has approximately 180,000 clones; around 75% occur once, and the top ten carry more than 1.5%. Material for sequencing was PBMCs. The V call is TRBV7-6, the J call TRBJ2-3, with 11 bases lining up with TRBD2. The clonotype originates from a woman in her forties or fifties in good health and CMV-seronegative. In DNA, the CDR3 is TGTGCCAGCAGCTTGCGTCTAGCGGGGGGACTTAGCACAGATACGCAGTATTTT. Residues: CASSLRLAGGLSTDTQYF.